This T cell receptor beta chain was retrieved from a study of cytomegalovirus exposure and HLA in healthy donors. The V gene's germline CDR1 is MNHEY and CDR2 SVGAGI. The ends lost 2 bases at V and 4 bases at J; junction bases unmatched: 3. This CDR3 is built from 15 residues. The PCR ran on 60 Vbeta and 13 Jbeta primers. Some clones are missing from TCRdb's copy, which holds only in-frame ones; the method was immunoSEQ multiplex PCR. Among about 300,000 clones listed, about nine tenths were seen once. The rearrangement joins TRBV6-5 to TRBJ2-2, with 8 bases lining up with TRBD1. The receptor's source is a man aged 40-49 years in good health and CMV-seropositive. The sequenced sample was PBMCs. The CDR3 protein is CASSYQDRVTGELFF. DNA for the CDR3: TGTGCCAGCAGTTACCAGGACAGGGTCACCGGGGAGCTGTTTTTT.